This T cell receptor (beta chain) appears in the sequencing data of a study of cytomegalovirus exposure and HLA in healthy donors. The CDR3 spans 16 residues. V shed 3 bases and J 5 bases; nucleotides not matched to a gene: 13. Germline CDR1 SGHRS, CDR2 YFSETQ. Primers: 60 Vbeta forward and 13 Jbeta reverse. Sequencing was performed with immunoSEQ multiplex PCR; in TCRdb, only in-frame clones are kept and a portion is missing. The listing contains 110,000 to 150,000 clones. Sequencing used PBMCs. The chain employs TRBV5-1 and TRBJ1-1; TRBD1 matches 7 bases. The TCR was taken from a woman younger than 30 in good health and CMV-seronegative. The CDR3 DNA sequence: TGCGCCAGCAGCTACCAAGGAAGGGGGACAGAAACTGAAGCTTTCTTT. It specifies CASSYQGRGTETEAFF.